This entry is about one T cell receptor (beta chain). Its specificity is not known. This entry belongs to a study of TIL therapy for anti-PD-1-resistant metastatic lung cancer. Study-level findings and limits: TIL cultures after expansion showed higher clonality and lower diversity than baseline tumor (median around 5.9% vs 31%). Patients were highly selected, enriched for treatment-naive, never-smoker and oncogene-addicted cases. Many TIL product clones were absent from baseline tumor, suggesting clonal contraction.

This was the immunoSEQ v3 assay. TCRdb's table, derived via immunoSEQ multiplex PCR, lists solely in-frame clones and lacks some. The table records around 8,000 clones, less than 85% of them present only once. Looked up from germline, CDR1 is SGDLS and CDR2 is YYNGEE. CDR3 length: 16 amino acids. V shed 4 bases and J shed 0 bases, with 13 bases lying between them. Time point reported: pre-treatment sample, taken before nivolumab and TIL therapy. Tumor tissue came from excised metastases, mostly pleural nodules or supraclavicular lymph nodes. Sample: tumor tissue, taken at baseline. The rearrangement links TRBV9 to TRBJ2-2; D call uncertain. This sequence was found in a person aged 25-85 years with non-small cell lung cancer. CDR3 loop: CASSSASDSNTGELFF. The DNA for the CDR3 is TGTGCCAGCAGCAGCGCGTCCGACTCGAACACCGGGGAGCTGTTTTTT.